This T cell receptor beta chain originates from a study of blood T cells in healthy people across ages. Study-wide results and limits: Getting older went along with TCR beta diversity per million T cells dropping roughly linearly. The CMV status of each donor remained undetermined, and this could have confounded shifts in expanded clonotypes.

Isolated per sample were at least 7 million PBMCs. Of note for this clonotype: Its target is unknown.

Using a J-beta primer mix together with a sample-barcoded 5' primer, a second PCR was run for about 6 to 11 cycles. A template-switch adaptor with 12 random nucleotides tagged each cDNA molecule. Each CDR3 protein is one row after TCRdb ran MiXCR on the 5' RACE reads. The sample has about 1.6 million distinct CDR3 sequences; almost 35% are singletons. The sequence came from a woman aged 25 to 39 in good health. The sequenced sample consisted of blood.

CDR3 nucleotides: TGCAGCGTTGATTGGGTAGATCAGGGAGGAACTGAAGCTTTCTTT. This sequence encodes CSVDWVDQGGTEAFF. J is TRBJ1-1 and V is TRBV29-1; perhaps TRBD1 as D (5 bases). Germline lookup yields CDR1 SQVTM and CDR2 ANQGSEA. The CDR3 consists of 15 residues. V lost 3 bases and J 5 bases, leaving 19 bases between the germline ends.